This T cell receptor (beta chain) emerged from a study of regulatory T cells in long-lasting Graves disease. Across the whole study: Over 5 years of antithyroid drugs plus positive TSH receptor antibodies defined persistent Graves' disease. Broader study findings: Accuracy may have been reduced by the small sample size.

Construction of the TCR beta libraries employed iRepertoire HTBI primers in conjunction with Arm-PCR of CDR3 regions. TCRdb recomputed calls from the multiplex PCR reads with MiXCR, one row per CDR3 protein. Among 700,000 or so distinct CDR3 sequences listed, around 32% were seen once. Stated time point: persistent/refractory GD, antithyroid drugs over 5 years with positive TRAb. Isolated PBMC RNA provided the starting material for the TCR library. The table lists this clonotype with a few counts. What it binds is not known. Germline CDR1 and CDR2: DFQATT and SNEGSKA (reference sequence). Trimming pared 0 bases from V and 8 bases from J, leaving 10 bases between. The CDR3 contains 12 residues.

The specimen was peripheral blood mononuclear cells (PBMCs), collected when the disease was refractory, from a patient treated with antithyroid drugs. The chain joins TRBV20-1 to TRBJ1-2; D not resolved. The TCR comes from a female donor with Graves disease. This CDR3 is CSAREGLGGYTF. CDR3 DNA sequence: TGCAGTGCTAGAGAAGGGCTCGGGGGCTACACCTTC.